Sequencing of this T cell receptor (beta chain) was carried out in a study of cytomegalovirus exposure and HLA in healthy donors. Whole-study results and caveats: As a later analysis revealed, the rate of TCR association differed by HLA locus, with DRB1 most and HLA-C fewest. Analysis performed later showed TCR beta chains linked to HLA being more clonally expanded than equally common others. Researchers reported that a few CMV-associated chains were confirmed in vitro as CMV antigen-specific. Reports indicated that the classifier achieved high specificity and sensitivity in diagnosing cytomegalovirus status.

There are 15 residues in the CDR3. The V end was cut by 0 bases, the J end by 2 bases, with 11 bases between. The germline gives CDR1 SGHNT, CDR2 YYREEE (reference sequence). Worth noting for this clone: Antigen specificity is unknown.

Primers for the PCR totalled 60 Vbeta and 13 Jbeta. Profiling relied on immunoSEQ multiplex PCR, and the TCRdb table lists in-frame clones only, not all of them. The profile shows about 130,000 clones, roughly two thirds of them singletons. Sequencing used PBMCs. V usage is TRBV5-4 and J usage is TRBJ2-5, with D possibly matching TRBD1 (6 bases). This TCR was recovered from a man aged 25 to 40 in good health and CMV-seropositive. DNA of the CDR3: TGTGCCAGCAGCTTGGCCCGGCAGGGGCAAGAGACCCAGTACTTC. Protein product: CASSLARQGQETQYF.